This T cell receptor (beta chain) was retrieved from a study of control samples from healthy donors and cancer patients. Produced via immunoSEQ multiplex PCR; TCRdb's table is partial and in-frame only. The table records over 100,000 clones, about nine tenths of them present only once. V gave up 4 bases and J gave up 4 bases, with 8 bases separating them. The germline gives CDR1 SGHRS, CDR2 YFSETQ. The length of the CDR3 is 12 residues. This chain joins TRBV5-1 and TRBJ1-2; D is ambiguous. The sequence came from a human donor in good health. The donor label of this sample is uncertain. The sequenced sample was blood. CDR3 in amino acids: CASSEDGYGYTF. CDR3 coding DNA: TGCGCCAGCAGCGAGGACGGCTATGGCTACACCTTC.